The rows below give T cell receptor beta chains drawn from one sample of a study of control samples from healthy donors and cancer patients. The assay was immunoSEQ multiplex PCR, and TCRdb's table has in-frame clones only and misses some. Of 75,000 to 100,000 clones in the sample, 86% were seen once. Sequenced sample: blood. The receptors shown here come from a woman aged 45-65 years in good health. Both conserved end residues are part of each CDR3. A D gene is named only where the DNA matches it firmly.

J gene,D gene,V gene,CDR3 protein
TRBJ2-3,TRBD1,TRBV29-1,CSVISGFSELGQGRDTQYF
TRBJ2-3,NA,TRBV20-1,CSASPSGSTDTQYF
TRBJ2-1,TRBD2,TRBV4-3,CASSPGLAGGLSSYNEQFF
TRBJ2-1,NA,TRBV5-1,CASSLVGGIAYNEQFF
TRBJ2-3,NA,TRBV4-3,CASSLRTYEGTTDTQYF
TRBJ2-7,NA,TRBV12-3/TRBV12-4,CASSLGGPDEQYF
TRBJ1-4,TRBD1,TRBV6-2/TRBV6-3,CASSDRTGQGAKIHEKLFF
TRBJ1-2,NA,TRBV4-3,CASSQGRGDYGYTF
TRBJ2-1,NA,TRBV9,CASSVVVMGPRGARDEQFF
TRBJ2-2,NA,TRBV5-4,CASSLGSSAIANTGELFF